These 2 T cell receptor beta chains were all obtained from the same sample, sequenced in a study of T cell responses to AZD1222 COVID-19 vaccine. Clones were read by immunoSEQ multiplex PCR, and TCRdb kept only the in-frame ones, dropping some. The sample gives some 120,000 clones, under 85% of which show up once; about 6% is in the top ten. The starting material was peripheral blood, obtained on day 0 of AZD1222 vaccination. Receptor source: an adult in good health.

The chain uses TRBV11-2 and TRBJ1-1; 11 nucleotides line up with TRBD1. V was clipped by 6 bases and J by 3 bases; unmatched bases: 12. Germline CDR1 reads SGHAT; CDR2 reads FQNNGV. The CDR3 length is 17 residues. CDR3 DNA sequence: TGTGCCAGCAGACCCCGGGACAGGGGGGGGAGACACACTGAAGCTTTCTTT. Translating gives CASRPRDRGGRHTEAFF.

V usage is TRBV7-6 and J usage is TRBJ2-7, with D perhaps TRBD1 (5 bases). This CDR3 region has 15 residues. V shed 1 base and J shed 0 bases, with 10 bases lying between them. Germline assignment: CDR1 SGHVS and CDR2 FNYEAQ. The DNA for the CDR3 is TGTGCCAGCAGCTTAGGGGCAGGGATCTCCTACGAGCAGTACTTC. Its translation is CASSLGAGISYEQYF.